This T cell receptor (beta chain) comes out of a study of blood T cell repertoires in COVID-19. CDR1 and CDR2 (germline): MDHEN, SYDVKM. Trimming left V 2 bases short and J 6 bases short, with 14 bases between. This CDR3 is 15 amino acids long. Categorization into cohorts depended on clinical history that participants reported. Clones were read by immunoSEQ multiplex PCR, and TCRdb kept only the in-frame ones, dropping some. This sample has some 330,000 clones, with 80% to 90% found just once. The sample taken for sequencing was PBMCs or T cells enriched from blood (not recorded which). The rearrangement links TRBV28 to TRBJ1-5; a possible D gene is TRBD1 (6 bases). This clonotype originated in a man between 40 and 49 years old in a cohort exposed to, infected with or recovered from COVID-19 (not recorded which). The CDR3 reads CASSLRPGASQPQHF. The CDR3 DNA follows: TGTGCCAGCAGTTTAAGGCCAGGGGCAAGTCAGCCCCAGCATTTT.